This TCR beta chain derives from a study of blood T cell repertoires in COVID-19 (dated by TCRdb to 2019 to 2021). Some background on the complete study: The collaborator samples originated in the United States, Italy and Spain and spanned the acute and convalescent phases of COVID-19. Samples came from the ongoing ImmuneRACE study (first 160 participants) plus 1,254 subjects from 6 global collaborators. Sample metadata almost always included a de-identified subject ID, COVID-19 status, age in years and sex. Subjects who had been exposed to COVID-19, were actively infected with it, or had recovered from it provided the deeply sampled blood TCRbeta repertoires that made up the dataset. The repertoires were released in a freely available public database intended as a resource for research on the immune response to SARS-CoV-2. The prospective study material was composed of cDNA or gDNA derived from T cells, B-cell-depleted T cells, or PBMCs. Where available, HLA class I and class II types were obtained from metadata supplied by the sample provider rather than from assay-based typing.

Note on this clone: Its target antigen remains unknown. No base quality values were provided; no much bigger clone lies one nucleotide off.

Participants in the prospective study were enrolled through a virtual design, were aged 18 to 89 years, and lived in roughly 24 United States geographic areas. Cohort assignment in the prospective study relied on participant-reported clinical history from a screening survey and a study questionnaire. Recovered participants in ImmuneRACE Cohort 3 were defined as having two consecutive negative NP/OP PCR tests, clearance from a healthcare professional, or resolution of symptoms. In the prospective study, mobile phlebotomists collected whole blood, serum and a nasopharyngeal or oropharyngeal swab from each participant. Over a roughly 2-month period, participants in the prospective study had the option of providing additional blood draws and questionnaires. Prospective study blood samples were shipped either frozen or at room temperature before DNA extraction. Overall results and qualifications from the work: The amount of clinical and demographic metadata varied by source and participant and was provided uncurated.

CDR3 length: 17 amino acids, cysteine to phenylalanine. The retained sequence is limited to the CDR3, 51 bases, with the frame set at the first base. From a lookup of the germline V gene, CDR1 and CDR2 are SGHRS and YFSETQ. Trimming costs V 0 bases and J 0 bases, and their ends lie 10 bases apart. The immunoSEQ Assay, a bias-controlled multiplex PCR, was used to amplify TCRbeta CDR3 regions from genomic DNA. The original methods were these. The number of nucleated cells in each sample was estimated from the amplification of reference gene primers within the assay. Sequence reads were collapsed and filtered to measure the absolute abundance of every unique TCRbeta CDR3 rearrangement. For each sample, productive Simpson clonality was calculated as the square root of Simpson's diversity index across productive rearrangements. Not all clones reach the TCRdb copy of this immuneACCESS table, which keeps in-frame sequences only. Checked studies attribute under half of the gap to unresolved V genes and leave the rest unexplained. The V and J calls and clone size come from that table; D and trimming were worked out from the DNA. This sample comprises around 300,000 clones, around 92% of them detected only once. The ten largest make up 1.5% to 2% of the sample.

The chain couples TRBV5-1 to TRBJ1-6, with the D gene call left open. Specimen: PBMCs or T cells enriched from blood (not recorded which). The TCR comes from an older woman who had recovered from COVID-19. The nucleotides are TGCGCCAGCAGCTTGGGTAGCAGCTTCTCCTATAATTCACCCCTCCACTTT. Protein translation: CASSLGSSFSYNSPLHF.